This entry features one T cell receptor (beta chain) sequence. Its ends do not fully match the called genes, so a read error is possible. These data originate in a study of cytomegalovirus exposure and HLA in healthy donors. Across the study: A prior study identified just under 120 million unique TCR beta sequences from 190 million or so T cells.

Amplification used 60 Vbeta primers and 13 Jbeta primers. The data were produced by immunoSEQ multiplex PCR, yet TCRdb's version contains in-frame clones alone and is incomplete. This table has 150,000 to 250,000 clones, around 83% appearing once. Germline lookup yields CDR1 SEHNR and CDR2 FQNEAQ (reference sequence). CDR3 length: 16 residues. The specimen sequenced was PBMCs. V gene TRBV7-9 combines with J gene TRBJ2-2; 9 nucleotides agree with TRBD1. This TCR came from a woman in her fifties or sixties in good health and CMV-seropositive. CDR3 amino acids: CSSSFRTGENTGELFF. As DNA, the CDR3 is TGTTCCAGCAGCTTCCGGACAGGGGAGAACACCGGGGAGCTGTTTTTT.